The T cell receptor beta chain described here comes from a study of cytomegalovirus exposure and HLA in healthy donors. About the study: In an early release, HLA-typed donors contributed tens of millions of unique TCR sequences. Overall study findings and caveats: It is likely that the observed cluster of highly shared sequence variants was a sequencing artifact.

Details on this clone: Its antigen is not known.

Trimming shortened V by 6 bases and J by 5 bases, and 14 bases separated the two germline ends. The CDR3 totals 14 residues. CDR1 and CDR2 from the germline V gene are MNHEY and SMNVEV (reference sequence). The PCR used 60 Vbeta and 13 Jbeta primers. Under the authors' procedure: The count from a later analysis was tens of millions of unique TCR beta chains, approximately 9.9 million of them shared. Profiling relied on immunoSEQ multiplex PCR, and the TCRdb table lists in-frame clones only, not all of them. The V and J calls and clone size come from that table; D and trimming were worked out from the DNA. The table includes some 120,000 clones, 81% detected once.

This chain uses TRBV27 with TRBJ1-5; tentatively, D is TRBD1 (6 bases). The receptor comes from a man aged 18 to 29 in good health and CMV-seronegative. Sequenced sample: PBMCs. Here the CDR3 DNA reads TGTGCCAGCAGAGACAGGACGGGATATCAGCCCCAGCATTTT. Its translation: CASRDRTGYQPQHF.